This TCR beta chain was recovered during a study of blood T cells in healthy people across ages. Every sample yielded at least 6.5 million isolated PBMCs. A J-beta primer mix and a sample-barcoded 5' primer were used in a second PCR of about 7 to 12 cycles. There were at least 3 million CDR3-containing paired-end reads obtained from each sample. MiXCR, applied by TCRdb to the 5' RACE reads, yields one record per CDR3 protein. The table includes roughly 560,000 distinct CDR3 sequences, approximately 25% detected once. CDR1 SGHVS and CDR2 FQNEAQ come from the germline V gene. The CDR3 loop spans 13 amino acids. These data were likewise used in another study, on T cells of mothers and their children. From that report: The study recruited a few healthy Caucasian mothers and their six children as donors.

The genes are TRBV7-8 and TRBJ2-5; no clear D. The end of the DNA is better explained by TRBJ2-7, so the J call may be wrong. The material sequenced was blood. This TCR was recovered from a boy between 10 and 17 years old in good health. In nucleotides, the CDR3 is TGTGCCAGCAGCTTTATTCGCACATACGAGCAGTACTTC. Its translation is CASSFIRTYEQYF.